The 29 T cell receptor beta chains presented below share a single source sample, sequenced in a study of breast tumors, draining lymph nodes, adjacent tissues. Via MiXCR, TCRdb re-called the multiplex PCR reads, giving one row per CDR3 protein. The data hold 150,000 to 250,000 distinct CDR3 sequences, with 25% to 40% observed a single time. Axillary draining lymph nodes of breast cancer patients supplied the node samples. Material for sequencing was axillary lymph node tissue. The receptors derive from a female donor with breast cancer. Some clones in this sample may be carry-over from other donors' samples.

This clonotype was detected a few times. Possible read error: a much larger clone is one base away. The chain links TRBV19 to TRBJ1-2, with D unresolved. The CDR3 totals 15 residues. Germline CDR1 reads LNHDA; CDR2 reads SQIVND (reference sequence). Here the CDR3 DNA reads TGTGCCAGTCTCGGGCAGTACGGCAGGCTCTATGACTACACCTTC. Protein: CASLGQYGRLYDYTF.

This clonotype has more than one count but fewer than ten. V usage is TRBV6-1 and J usage is TRBJ2-5; possibly TRBD2 for D (6 bases). Germline V gene lookup returns CDR1 MNHNS and CDR2 SASEGT. This CDR3 comprises 13 residues. Trimming pared 5 bases from V and 5 bases from J, leaving 12 bases between. CDR3: CASSRLGGETQYF. The CDR3 bases are TGTGCCAGCAGTCGCCTCGGAGGGGAGACCCAGTACTTC.

Details on this clonotype: A much larger clone differs by one base, so this may be a read error. The chain is built from TRBV5-5 and TRBJ2-5; 8 nucleotides align to TRBD2. The CDR3 totals 13 residues. The V gene's germline CDR1 is SGHKS and CDR2 YYEKEE (reference sequence). DNA of the CDR3: TGTGCCAGCAGCTTGGTGCGGGGGGAGATCCAGTACTTC. It translates to CASSLVRGEIQYF.

In the case of this clonotype: Since a much larger clone is just one base distant, this may be a read error. The rearrangement joins TRBV20-1 to TRBJ1-5; 10 bases line up with TRBD1. CDR1 is DFQATT, CDR2 SNEGSKA, per germline (reference sequence). The CDR3 is 16 amino acids. J lost 3 bases, V lost 2 bases, and 7 bases had no gene match. The CDR3 DNA sequence: TGCAGTGCTAGAAGGGGGGACAGGGGTACCAATCAGCCCCAGCATTTT. Residues: CSARRGDRGTNQPQHF.

This chain connects TRBV5-4 to TRBJ1-1, with D perhaps matching TRBD1 (6 bases). The CDR3 sequence is 12 residues long. Per the germline V gene, CDR1 is SGHNT and CDR2 is YYREEE (reference sequence). V was pared by 0 bases and J by 11 bases, with 11 bases between. The CDR3 here is CASSLDRAVAFF. CDR3 nucleotides: TGTGCCAGCAGCTTGGACAGGGCGGTTGCTTTCTTT.

This clonotype was recorded many times. The chain has TRBV2 and TRBJ2-7; D perhaps matches TRBD1 (6 bases). In germline, CDR1 is SNHLY, CDR2 FYNNEI. There are 14 residues in the CDR3. The V gene lost 1 base and the J gene lost 5 bases, with 12 bases spanning the gap. The CDR3 region is CASSEGQEGDEQYF. CDR3 nucleotides: TGTGCCAGCAGTGAAGGACAGGAAGGCGACGAGCAGTACTTC.

The J gene is TRBJ2-3, the V gene TRBV19; the D gene is possibly TRBD2 (6 bases). CDR1 and CDR2 (germline): LNHDA, SQIVND (reference sequence). V lost 11 bases and J lost 0, with 15 bases in between. CDR3 length: 14 residues. This CDR3 is CAWSGRISTDTQYF. DNA of the CDR3: TGTGCCTGGAGTGGGAGGATTAGCACAGATACGCAGTATTTT. The variable domain in full, with the rest retrieved from reference TRBV19 and TRBJ2-3, is DGGITQSPKYLFRKEGQNVTLSCEQNLNHDAMYWYRQDPGQGLRLIYYSQIVNDFQKGDIAEGYSVSREKKESFPLTVTSAQKNPTAFYLCAWSGRISTDTQYFGPGTRLTVL.

This clonotype appeared many times. This chain links TRBV6-2 or TRBV6-3 with TRBJ2-7; 8 positions agree with TRBD2. Trimming took 1 base from V and 3 from J; bases not matched to a gene: 5. Germline assignment: CDR1 MNHEY and CDR2 SVGEGT. CDR3 length: 15 amino acids. The chain's CDR3 is CASSYYGGEIYEQYF. The DNA of the CDR3 is TGTGCCAGCAGTTACTACGGGGGGGAGATCTACGAGCAGTACTTC.

Points on this clonotype: With a much larger clone just one base away, this may be a read error. The V gene is TRBV27, the J gene TRBJ1-6; D uncertain. The CDR3 totals 16 residues. V lost 5 bases and J 14 bases, leaving 25 bases between the germline ends. Per the germline V gene, CDR1 is MNHEY and CDR2 is SMNVEV (reference sequence). CDR3 region: CASSLLVGARWSSLHF. The DNA of the CDR3 is TGTGCCAGCAGTCTCCTCGTCGGCGCCCGTTGGTCGTCCCTCCACTTT.

Ten or more counts support this clonotype. The genes are TRBV6-2 or TRBV6-3 and TRBJ2-3; no clear D gene. Germline CDR1 and CDR2: MNHEY and SVGEGT. CDR3 length equals 14 residues. V was cut by 7 bases and J by 3 bases, with 14 bases left in between. This CDR3 is CASIDRMLTDTQYF. CDR3 nucleotide sequence: TGTGCCAGCATCGACCGGATGTTGACAGATACGCAGTATTTT.

In its sample, this clonotype was seen many times. The rearrangement joins TRBV11-2 to TRBJ2-5; 7 positions match TRBD2. The CDR3 loop spans 14 amino acids. In germline, CDR1 is SGHAT, CDR2 FQNNGV. Trimming cost V 7 bases and J 5 bases; bases outside gene matches: 10. The CDR3 region is CASTHAGVGETQYF. The CDR3 nucleotides are TGTGCCAGCACCCATGCGGGAGTGGGCGAGACCCAGTACTTC.

The chain is built from TRBV24-1 and TRBJ1-2, with a weak D call TRBD1 (5 bases). Trimming left V 3 bases short and J 8 bases short, with 12 bases between. CDR3 length: 13 amino acids. Germline CDR1 reads KGHDR; CDR2 reads SFDVKD. CDR3 sequence (DNA): TGTGCCACCAGTGATGGACAAGACCAGGGCTACACCTTC. Its translation is CATSDGQDQGYTF.

This clonotype was counted many times. The rearrangement joins TRBV19 to TRBJ2-3; tentatively, D is TRBD1 (5 bases). The CDR3 sequence is 13 residues long. CDR1 and CDR2 from the germline V gene are LNHDA and SQIVND (reference sequence). Trimming removed 6 bases from V and 1 base from J, with 8 bases in between. The CDR3 bases are TGTGCCAGTAGAGAACAGGGCACAGATACGCAGTATTTT. Translation gives CASREQGTDTQYF. Variable domain in full (rest from reference TRBV19 and TRBJ2-3): DGGITQSPKYLFRKEGQNVTLSCEQNLNHDAMYWYRQDPGQGLRLIYYSQIVNDFQKGDIAEGYSVSREKKESFPLTVTSAQKNPTAFYLCASREQGTDTQYFGPGTRLTVL.

This rearrangement joins TRBV5-1 to TRBJ2-3, with 8 bases matching TRBD1. CDR3 length: 14 amino acids. CDR1 is SGHRS and CDR2 is YFSETQ in the germline V gene. J lost 5 bases, V lost 5 bases, and 7 bases had no gene match. CDR3 residues: CASSLGQGGDTQYF. The CDR3 DNA is TGCGCCAGCAGTTTAGGACAGGGTGGAGATACGCAGTATTTT.

As for this clonotype: Since a much larger clone is just one base distant, this may be a read error. The CDR3 does not close with the conserved phenylalanine or tryptophan, likely indicating a read error. The V call is TRBV7-9, the J call TRBJ2-5; 10 bases match TRBD1. In germline, CDR1 is SEHNR, CDR2 FQNEAQ (reference sequence). V lost 4 bases to trimming and J lost 4 bases; unmatched junction nucleotides: 3. The length of the CDR3 is 14 residues. The CDR3 spells CASSSRDRGETQYL. CDR3 in DNA: TGTGCCAGCAGCTCCCGGGACAGGGGAGAGACCCAGTACCTC.

With respect to this clonotype: Just one base apart from a much larger clone, this may be a read error. The rearrangement uses TRBV6-6 and TRBJ1-4; no clear D gene. The ends were cut back, 5 bases at V and 7 bases at J, with 14 bases in the middle. The CDR3 length is 14 residues. CDR1 MNHNY and CDR2 SVGAGI come from the germline V gene (reference sequence). The DNA for the CDR3 is TGTGCCAGCAGTCACGGGGAGGAAGTTGAAAAACTGTTTTTT. Translation gives CASSHGEEVEKLFF.

Note on this clonotype: A clone one base away is much larger, so this may be a read error. The CDR3 reads CASSMYNTGELFF. CDR3 in DNA: TGTGCCAGCAGCATGTATAACACCGGGGAGCTGTTTTTT. The chain carries TRBV5-4 and TRBJ2-2; D gene uncertain. Germline V gene data show CDR1 as SGHNT and CDR2 as YYREEE (reference sequence). This CDR3 has 13 amino acids. Trimming shortened V by 4 bases and J by 2 bases, and 6 bases separated the two germline ends.

This clonotype appeared many times. In DNA, the CDR3 is TGTGCCAGCAGCGCGGGACCCCCACCGAAACAGACCCAGTACTTC. Translating it yields CASSAGPPPKQTQYF. The J gene is TRBJ2-5, the V gene TRBV5-4; possibly TRBD2 for D (6 bases). CDR3 length equals 15 residues. The V end was cut by 4 bases, the J end by 6 bases, with 19 bases between. In germline, CDR1 is SGHNT, CDR2 YYREEE (reference sequence).

This clonotype has a count of ten or more. This may be a read error: a much more frequent sequence differs by one nucleotide. The chain employs TRBV24-1 and TRBJ2-5; unclear D gene. This CDR3 has 13 residues. Germline values: CDR1 KGHDR, CDR2 SFDVKD. CDR3 nucleotides: TGTACCACCAGTGCCAGGTCACAAGAGACCCAGTACTTC. Its translation is CTTSARSQETQYF.

This clonotype was observed many times. The chain has TRBV7-9 and TRBJ1-4; D is unclear. The V gene's germline CDR1 is SEHNR and CDR2 FQNEAQ (reference sequence). This CDR3 comprises 15 residues. Trimming removed 1 base from V and 0 bases from J, with 6 bases in between. DNA of the CDR3: TGTGCCAGCAGCTTAGGGTGGTCAACTAATGAAAAACTGTTTTTT. It codes for CASSLGWSTNEKLFF.

This clonotype was seen once. This may arise from a read error, as a much more abundant clone is one base away. No conserved phenylalanine or tryptophan ends this CDR3, so it is likely a read error. The chain links TRBV28 to TRBJ1-6; tentative D call: TRBD1 (5 bases). Germline values: CDR1 MDHEN, CDR2 SYDVKM. This CDR3 comprises 15 residues. The V end was cut by 7 bases, the J end by 1 base, with 11 bases between. The CDR3 DNA is TGTGCCAGCATCCCTGGGGGGTCCTATAATTCACCCCTCCACTCT. This gives the protein CASIPGGSYNSPLHS.

This clonotype has ten or more counts. The chain employs TRBV7-2 and TRBJ2-1; 8 bases align to TRBD2. CDR1 is SGHTA and CDR2 is FQGNSA in the germline V gene. V was clipped by 6 bases and J by 7 bases; unmatched bases: 14. This CDR3 contains 16 residues. The CDR3 reads CASSPRGGASSNEQFF. The CDR3 DNA is TGTGCCAGCAGTCCCCGGGGGGGGGCGAGTAGTAATGAGCAGTTCTTC. Together with reference TRBV7-2 and TRBJ2-1, the CDR3 gives the full variable domain: GAGVSQSPSNKVTEKGKDVELRCDPISGHTALYWYRQSLGQGLEFLIYFQGNSAPDKSGLPSDRFSAERTGGSVSTLTIQRTQQEDSAVYLCASSPRGGASSNEQFFGPGTRLTVL.

As regards this clonotype: The final CDR3 position lacks the conserved phenylalanine or tryptophan, pointing to a likely read error. This chain joins TRBV7-3 and TRBJ2-6, with D perhaps matching TRBD1 (5 bases). Germline-derived CDR1 and CDR2 are SGHTA and FQGTGA. The CDR3 consists of 18 residues. The CDR3 nucleotides read TGTGCCAGCAGCTCCCCGATATCGGTTCTTCCTGGGGCCCACGTCCTGACTTAC. Its translation: CASSSPISVLPGAHVLTY.

This clonotype was counted many times. The chain links TRBV7-8 to TRBJ1-2, with 7 nucleotides matching TRBD1. The CDR3 extends over 14 amino acids. CDR1 SGHVS and CDR2 FQNEAQ come from the germline V gene. With 8 bases clipped from V and 8 bases from J, the junction kept 14 bases outside the gene matches. The CDR3 DNA reads as TGTGCCAGCGGCTGGGGGGACAGCACTACCGGCTACACCTTC. Translating gives CASGWGDSTTGYTF.

The CDR3 protein is CASSHTDRNTEAFF. The DNA of the CDR3 is TGTGCCAGTAGCCACACCGACAGGAACACTGAAGCTTTCTTT. V usage is TRBV19 and J usage is TRBJ1-1, with D tentatively TRBD1 (5 bases). The CDR3 extends over 14 amino acids. CDR1 and CDR2 from the germline V gene are LNHDA and SQIVND (reference sequence). V lost 6 bases, J lost 1 base, and 12 bases lay in between.

This clonotype has a count of ten or more. The rearrangement links TRBV9 to TRBJ2-1; tentative D call: TRBD2 (7 bases). V lost 2 bases and J lost 3, with 15 bases in between. This CDR3 is 16 amino acids long. Germline assignment: CDR1 SGDLS and CDR2 YYNGEE. CDR3: CASSVPAGASYNEQFF. The CDR3 DNA sequence: TGTGCCAGCAGCGTCCCGGCGGGGGCTAGCTACAATGAGCAGTTCTTC.

A note on this clonotype: A much larger clonotype is one base distant, so this may be a read error. The chain is built from TRBV30 and TRBJ1-2, with D perhaps TRBD1 (6 bases). Germline values: CDR1 GTSNPN, CDR2 SVGIG (reference sequence). V lost 3 bases to trimming and J lost 4 bases, with 15 bases between them. This CDR3 is 14 amino acids long. CDR3 sequence: CAWSTGLHSYGYTF. The CDR3 DNA is TGTGCCTGGAGCACAGGGTTACACAGCTATGGCTACACCTTC.

This sequence joins TRBV5-4 and TRBJ2-1, with a possible D match to TRBD1 (6 bases). Trimming removed 1 base from V and 6 bases from J, with 14 bases in between. Germline V gives CDR1 SGHNT, CDR2 YYREEE (reference sequence). This CDR3 is built from 15 residues. The CDR3 sequence: CASSLRQASSNEQFF. CDR3 coding DNA: TGTGCCAGCAGCTTGAGACAGGCTTCGTCCAATGAGCAGTTCTTC.

This clonotype has a count of ten or more. This rearrangement joins TRBV5-8 to TRBJ2-3; either TRBD1 or TRBD2 may fit D (5 bases each). CDR1 and CDR2 from the germline V gene are SGHTS and YDEGEE. Between the trimmed V and J ends, which lost 5 bases and 6 bases, there was a span of 16 bases. The CDR3 covers 14 residues. CDR3 loop: CASSPGAQSDTQYF. The DNA for the CDR3 is TGTGCCAGCAGTCCCGGGGCCCAGAGCGATACGCAGTATTTT.